This TCR beta chain appears in the sequencing data of a study of blood T cell repertoires in COVID-19. CDR3 length equals 13 residues. V lost 3 bases and J lost 9, with 9 bases in between. The germline CDR1 and CDR2 sequences are SEHNR and FQNEAQ (reference sequence). Clones were sequenced by immunoSEQ multiplex PCR, and TCRdb holds only the in-frame ones, with some missing. Of approximately 230,000 clones in the sample, around four fifths were seen once. This TCR came from a woman in her thirties or forties with active or convalescent COVID-19. Sequenced material: peripheral blood. The rearrangement joins TRBV7-9 to TRBJ1-6; D is unresolved. CDR3 coding DNA: TGTGCCAGCAGCTTCTTGAAACTTTCACCCCTCCACTTT. Residues: CASSFLKLSPLHF.